The clone carrying this T cell receptor beta chain has a handful of counts. Its cognate antigen is unknown. The sample belongs to a study of T-cell memory formation after mild COVID-19. Looking at the study overall: Among the donors, TCR clusters were largely specific to each donor. General study findings and limits: Researchers found some responding clones in pre-infection memory, a sign that cross-reactive memory joined. Those CD4+ clones that contracted were mainly in CM and EM (CD8+ ones in EMRA).

From germline, CDR1 is GTSNPN and CDR2 SVGIG (reference sequence). Trimming removed 3 bases from V and 8 bases from J, with 19 bases in between. The CDR3 sequence is 14 residues long. UMIs and sample barcodes were carried by the TCR alpha and TCR beta cDNA libraries that 5'RACE produced using constant-segment primers. TCRdb independently ran MiXCR on the 5' RACE reads; one entry per CDR3 protein. The data show about 39,000 distinct CDR3 sequences, over 5% seen once. The gene calls are TRBV30 and TRBJ1-2; TRBD1 might be the D (5 bases). The source material was PBMCs or a T cell subset sorted from them (not recorded which). This receptor was taken from an adult who had mild COVID-19 (a few samples of this study predate the infection). Cell type and time point are not known. CDR3 DNA: TGTGCCTGGAGCCGACAGACGGGCACGGGGGGCTACACCTTC. It encodes CAWSRQTGTGGYTF.